This T cell receptor beta chain was captured by sequencing in a study of type 1 and type 2 diabetes patients. Study details: Magnetic bead positive selection isolated CD4+ or CD8+ T cells from PBMCs.

The PCR template was genomic DNA. Amplification of the beta chain CDR3 used 30 forward and 13 reverse multiplex primers. TCRdb used MiXCR to reprocess the multiplex PCR reads, holding one entry per CDR3 protein. Of fewer than 350,000 distinct CDR3 sequences in the sample, roughly 50% were seen once. The TCR originated in a man aged 18 to 35 with type 2 diabetes. Sequencing input: peripheral blood mononuclear cells (PBMCs).

The CDR3 loop is CASSIRPDEETQYF. DNA for the CDR3: TGTGCCAGTAGTATAAGGCCCGACGAAGAGACCCAGTACTTC. The chain combines TRBV19 with TRBJ2-5; D gene uncertain. This CDR3 region has 14 residues. Germline V gene lookup returns CDR1 LNHDA and CDR2 SQIVND (reference sequence). With 2 bases removed from V and 3 bases from J, the gap between germline ends came to 10 bases. Full variable domain (rest looked up from reference TRBV19 and TRBJ2-5): DGGITQSPKYLFRKEGQNVTLSCEQNLNHDAMYWYRQDPGQGLRLIYYSQIVNDFQKGDIAEGYSVSREKKESFPLTVTSAQKNPTAFYLCASSIRPDEETQYFGPGTRLLVL.